The sequence of this T cell receptor (beta chain) was determined in a study of metastatic and nonmetastatic thyroid tumors. Study-level information: For malignant and benign thyroid patients, tumor or nodule tissue and blood were the sources whose repertoires were compared.

No treatment of any kind had been given to any patient before thyroid surgery. Losses at the gene ends were 5 bases for V and 4 bases for J; bases not matched to a gene: 3. Looked up from germline, CDR1 is SEHNR and CDR2 is FQNEAQ (reference sequence). CDR3 length: 14 residues. Points from the study as a whole: TCR beta diversity was reportedly significantly higher in malignant thyroid tumors than benign nodules, in blood and tumor.

This clone was picked up a small number of times. Its antigen is undetermined. In the original workflow: Using the CDR3 differences seen across clinicopathological groups, the authors built a distant-metastasis classifier for papillary thyroid cancer, which was meant to discriminate distant-metastatic patients. TCRdb recomputed clones from the PCR reads via MiXCR. For this entry, the V and J calls and clone size follow TCRdb and not the study's own pipeline. In the table there are 5,000 to 7,500 clones, more than 30% of which are singletons. The sample was adjacent normal tissue. The receptor comes from a female donor with papillary thyroid cancer or a benign thyroid nodule (not recorded which). Some clones in this sample may be carry-over from other donors' samples. This rearrangement joins TRBV7-9 to TRBJ2-2, with TRBD1 identical over 8 bases. Here the CDR3 reads CASSQGATTGELFF. The CDR3 DNA follows: TGTGCCAGCAGCCAGGGGGCTACCACCGGGGAGCTGTTTTTT.